The clone carrying this TCR beta chain was counted between two and nine times. No antigen is known for it. The data originate from a study of early T cells in non-severe SARS-CoV-2 infection. Study overall: The study sequenced bulk RNA from unsorted whole blood, with chains unpaired. Findings and limits, study-wide: VDJdb matching favored anti-spike CD8 responses, missing private and CD4 specificities.

Unique molecular identifiers (one per individual cDNA molecule) were attached. Each CDR3 protein is one row after TCRdb ran MiXCR on the 5' RACE reads. The sample records 69,000 or so distinct CDR3 sequences, roughly 4.8% being singletons. Trimming took off 9 bases at V and 1 base at J, with 11 bases between the two ends. This CDR3 contains 13 residues. Germline V gene lookup returns CDR1 KGHDR and CDR2 SFDVKD. Sequencing used whole blood, obtained at baseline. This TCR derives from an adult who was a healthcare worker with PCR-confirmed SARS-CoV-2 infection or an uninfected control (not recorded which). The donor label of this sample is uncertain. This chain joins TRBV24-1 and TRBJ1-1; D is undetermined. The CDR3 bases are TGTGCCACCTCGCTAGGCCAGAACACTGAAGCTTTCTTT. Amino acid sequence: CATSLGQNTEAFF.